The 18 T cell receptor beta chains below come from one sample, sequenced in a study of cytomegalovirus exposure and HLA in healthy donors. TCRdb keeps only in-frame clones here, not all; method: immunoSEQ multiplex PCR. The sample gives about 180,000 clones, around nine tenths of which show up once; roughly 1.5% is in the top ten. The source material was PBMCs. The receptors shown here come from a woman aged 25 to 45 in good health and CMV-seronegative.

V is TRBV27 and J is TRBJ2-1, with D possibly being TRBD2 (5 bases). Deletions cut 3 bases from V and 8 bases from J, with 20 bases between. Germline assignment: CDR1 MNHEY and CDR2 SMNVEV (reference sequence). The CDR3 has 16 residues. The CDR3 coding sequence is TGTGCCAGCAGTTTTTTCAGGCCCCGGGGTCTAGATGAGCAGTTCTTC. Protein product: CASSFFRPRGLDEQFF.

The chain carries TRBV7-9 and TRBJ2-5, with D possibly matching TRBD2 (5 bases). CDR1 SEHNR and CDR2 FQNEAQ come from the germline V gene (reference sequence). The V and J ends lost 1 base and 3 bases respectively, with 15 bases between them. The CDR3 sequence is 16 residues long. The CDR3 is CASSLDGLIRKETQYF. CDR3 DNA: TGTGCCAGCAGCTTAGACGGACTTATCCGAAAAGAGACCCAGTACTTC.

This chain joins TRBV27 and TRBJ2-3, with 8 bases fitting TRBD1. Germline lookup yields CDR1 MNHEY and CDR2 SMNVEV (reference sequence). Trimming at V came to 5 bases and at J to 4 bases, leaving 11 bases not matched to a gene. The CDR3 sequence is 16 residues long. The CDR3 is CASSSLDRGGPDTQYF. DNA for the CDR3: TGTGCCAGCAGTAGCCTTGACAGGGGAGGACCAGATACGCAGTATTTT.

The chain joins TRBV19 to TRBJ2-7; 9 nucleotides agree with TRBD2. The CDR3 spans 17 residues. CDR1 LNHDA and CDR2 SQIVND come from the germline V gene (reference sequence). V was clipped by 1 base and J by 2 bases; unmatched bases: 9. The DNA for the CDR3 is TGTGCCAGTAGTATAGCTGGAGGGACTAGCCCACCCTACGAGCAGTACTTC. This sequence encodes CASSIAGGTSPPYEQYF.

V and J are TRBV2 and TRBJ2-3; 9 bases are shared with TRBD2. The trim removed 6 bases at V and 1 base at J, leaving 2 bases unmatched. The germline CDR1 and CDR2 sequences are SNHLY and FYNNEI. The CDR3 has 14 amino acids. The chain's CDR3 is CASRERGGTDTQYF. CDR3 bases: TGTGCCAGCAGGGAGCGGGGGGGCACAGATACGCAGTATTTT. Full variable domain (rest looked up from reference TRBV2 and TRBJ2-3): EPEVTQTPSHQVTQMGQEVILRCVPISNHLYFYWYRQILGQKVEFLVSFYNNEISEKSEIFDDQFSVERPDGSNFTLKIRSTKLEDSAMYFCASRERGGTDTQYFGPGTRLTVL.

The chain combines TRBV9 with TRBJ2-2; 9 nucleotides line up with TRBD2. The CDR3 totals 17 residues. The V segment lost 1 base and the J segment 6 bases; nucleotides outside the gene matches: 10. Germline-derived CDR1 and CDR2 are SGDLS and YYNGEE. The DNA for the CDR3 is TGTGCCAGCAGCGTACCGCGGGCGGGGGGGCCTGCCGGGGAGCTGTTTTTT. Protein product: CASSVPRAGGPAGELFF.

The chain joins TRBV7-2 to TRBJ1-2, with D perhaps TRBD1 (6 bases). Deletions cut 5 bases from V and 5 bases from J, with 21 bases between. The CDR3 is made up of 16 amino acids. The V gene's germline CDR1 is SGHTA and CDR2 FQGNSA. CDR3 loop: CASSPRGGEGWYGYTF. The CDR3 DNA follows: TGTGCCAGCAGCCCACGAGGGGGAGAGGGTTGGTATGGCTACACCTTC.

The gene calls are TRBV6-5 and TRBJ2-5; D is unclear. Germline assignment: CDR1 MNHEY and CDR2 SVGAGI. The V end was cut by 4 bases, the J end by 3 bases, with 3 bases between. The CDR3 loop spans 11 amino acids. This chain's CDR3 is CASSSKETQYF. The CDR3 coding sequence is TGTGCCAGCAGTTCCAAAGAGACCCAGTACTTC.

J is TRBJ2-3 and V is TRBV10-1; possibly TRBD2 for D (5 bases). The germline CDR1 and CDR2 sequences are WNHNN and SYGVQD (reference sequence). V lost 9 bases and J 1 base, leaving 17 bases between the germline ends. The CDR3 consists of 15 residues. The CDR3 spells CARPPRVIGTDTQYF. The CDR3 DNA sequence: TGCGCCAGGCCTCCGAGGGTCATAGGCACAGATACGCAGTATTTT.

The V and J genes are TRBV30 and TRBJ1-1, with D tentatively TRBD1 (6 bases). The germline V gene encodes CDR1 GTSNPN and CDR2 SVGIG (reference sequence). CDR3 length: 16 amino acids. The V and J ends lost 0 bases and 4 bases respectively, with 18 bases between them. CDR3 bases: TGTGCCTGGAGTGTACTTGGGGGCAGCAGGGGCACTGAAGCTTTCTTT. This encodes CAWSVLGGSRGTEAFF.

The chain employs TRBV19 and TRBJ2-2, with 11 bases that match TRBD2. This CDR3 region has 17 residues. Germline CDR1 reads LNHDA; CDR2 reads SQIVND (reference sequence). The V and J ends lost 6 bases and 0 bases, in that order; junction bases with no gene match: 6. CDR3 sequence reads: CASSDPGLAANTGELFF. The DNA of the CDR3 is TGTGCCAGTAGCGACCCGGGACTAGCGGCGAACACCGGGGAGCTGTTTTTT.

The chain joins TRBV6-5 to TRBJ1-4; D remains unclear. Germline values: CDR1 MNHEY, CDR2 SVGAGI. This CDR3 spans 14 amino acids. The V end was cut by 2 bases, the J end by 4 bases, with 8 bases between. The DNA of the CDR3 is TGTGCCAGCAGTTACGCAGAACGTAATGAAAAACTGTTTTTT. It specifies CASSYAERNEKLFF.

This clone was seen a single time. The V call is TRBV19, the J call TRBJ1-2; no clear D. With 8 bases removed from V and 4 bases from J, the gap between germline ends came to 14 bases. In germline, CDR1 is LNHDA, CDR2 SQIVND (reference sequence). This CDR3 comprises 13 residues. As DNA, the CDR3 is TGTGCCAGTGATACGGGGTACGGCTATGGCTACACCTTC. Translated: CASDTGYGYGYTF.

The DNA for the CDR3 is TGTGCCAGCAGCCTCTTGTTCTTGGAGACAGCTCTTGAAGCTTTCTTT. This codes for CASSLLFLETALEAFF. J is TRBJ1-1 and V is TRBV7-2, with a possible D match to TRBD1 (5 bases). V was pared by 5 bases and J by 7 bases, with 23 bases between. Germline V CDR1 and CDR2: SGHTA, FQGNSA. CDR3 length: 16 amino acids. The variable domain in full, completed from reference TRBV7-2 and TRBJ1-1, reads GAGVSQSPSNKVTEKGKDVELRCDPISGHTALYWYRQSLGQGLEFLIYFQGNSAPDKSGLPSDRFSAERTGGSVSTLTIQRTQQEDSAVYLCASSLLFLETALEAFFGQGTRLTVV.

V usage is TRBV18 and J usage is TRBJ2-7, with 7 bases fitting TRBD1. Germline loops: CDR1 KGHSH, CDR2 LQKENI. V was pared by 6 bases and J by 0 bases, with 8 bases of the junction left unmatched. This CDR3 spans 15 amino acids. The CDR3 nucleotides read TGTGCCAGCTCCCTCGACAGGGCAACCTCCTACGAGCAGTACTTC. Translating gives CASSLDRATSYEQYF.

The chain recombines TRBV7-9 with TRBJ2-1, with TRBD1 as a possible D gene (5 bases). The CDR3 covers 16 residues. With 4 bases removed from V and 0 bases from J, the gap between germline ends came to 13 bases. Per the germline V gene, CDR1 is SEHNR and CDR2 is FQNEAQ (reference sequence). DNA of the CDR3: TGTGCCAGCAGCTCCCCTCAGGACACCTCCTACAATGAGCAGTTCTTC. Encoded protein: CASSSPQDTSYNEQFF.

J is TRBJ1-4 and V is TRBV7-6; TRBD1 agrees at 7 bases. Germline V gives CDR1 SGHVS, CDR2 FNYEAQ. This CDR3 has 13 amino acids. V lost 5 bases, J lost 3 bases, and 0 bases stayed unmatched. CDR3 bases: TGTGCCAGCAGCAGGGGGCCTAATGAAAAACTGTTTTTT. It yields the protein CASSRGPNEKLFF.

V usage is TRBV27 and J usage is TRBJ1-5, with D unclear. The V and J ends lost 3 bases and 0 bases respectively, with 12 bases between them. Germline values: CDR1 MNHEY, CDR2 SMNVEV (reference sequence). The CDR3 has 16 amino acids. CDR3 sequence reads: CASSFSAGLSNQPQHF. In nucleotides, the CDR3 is TGTGCCAGCAGTTTTTCGGCAGGCCTTAGCAATCAGCCCCAGCATTTT.